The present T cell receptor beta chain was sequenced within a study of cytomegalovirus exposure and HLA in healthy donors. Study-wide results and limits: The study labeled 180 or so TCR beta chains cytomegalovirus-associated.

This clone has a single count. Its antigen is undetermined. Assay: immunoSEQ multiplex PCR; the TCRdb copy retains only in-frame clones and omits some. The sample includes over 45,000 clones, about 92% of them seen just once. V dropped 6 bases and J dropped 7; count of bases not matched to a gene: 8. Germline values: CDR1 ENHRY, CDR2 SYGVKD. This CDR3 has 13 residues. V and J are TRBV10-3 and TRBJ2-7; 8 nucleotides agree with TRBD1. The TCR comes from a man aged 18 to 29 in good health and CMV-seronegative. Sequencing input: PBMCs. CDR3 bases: TGTGCCATCAGGAGCGACAGGGGATCGGAGCAGTACTTC. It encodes CAIRSDRGSEQYF.